The clone carrying this T cell receptor (beta chain) appeared a single time. The data originate from a study of blood T cell repertoires in COVID-19. Study overall: COVID-19 samples, acute and convalescent, were from the United States, Italy and Spain. Sources were T cells, B-cell-depleted T cells, or PBMCs; the material itself was cDNA or gDNA.

As originally analysed: Nucleated cell counts were estimated from reference gene primer amplification. Sequencing was performed with immunoSEQ multiplex PCR; in TCRdb, only in-frame clones are kept and a portion is missing. D and trimming come from the DNA, and the V and J calls and clone size come from that table. Here the sample spans roughly 27,000 clones, 85% to 90% being singletons. V lost 2 bases and J 5 bases, leaving 9 bases between the germline ends. The CDR3 spans 13 residues. In germline, CDR1 is MDHEN, CDR2 SYDVKM. The chain combines TRBV28 with TRBJ1-2, with a possible D match to TRBD1 (6 bases). The receptor comes from a woman aged 55-69 years with active COVID-19. Sequenced input: peripheral blood. The CDR3 sequence: CASSLVQGYGYTF. In DNA, the CDR3 is TGTGCCAGCAGTTTAGTACAGGGTTATGGCTACACCTTC.